This T cell receptor beta chain emerged from a study of shared clonotypes between healthy human individuals. Study-level findings and limits: Researchers sampled blood only, noting tissue repertoires likely differ.

The CDR3 length is 16 residues. V shed 3 bases and J 4 bases; nucleotides not matched to a gene: 9. Looked up from germline, CDR1 is SNHLY and CDR2 is FYNNEI. Assay: immunoSEQ multiplex PCR; the TCRdb copy retains only in-frame clones and omits some. The sample yields millions of clones, under 95% seen once. For this clone: Its matching antigen is unknown.

CD45RO-negative cells were positively selected for CCR7, leaving out terminally differentiated effector memory CD45RA+ cells. Each donor was a Caucasian adult residing in Nashville, Tennessee. Sequencing was performed on naive CD8+ T cells from PBMCs. V is TRBV2 and J is TRBJ1-1, with 9 bases that match TRBD1. The receptor was isolated from a man between 18 and 29 years old in good health. Some clones in this sample may be carry-over from other donors' samples. The DNA of the CDR3 is TGTGCCAGCAGTGAGCCGCTCGTGACAGGGGGCACTGAAGCTTTCTTT. Amino acids: CASSEPLVTGGTEAFF.